This is a list of T cell receptor beta chains from one sample in a study of vaccination effects on CD4 cells after COVID-19. Clones were sequenced by immunoSEQ multiplex PCR, and TCRdb holds only the in-frame ones, with some missing. The sample lists about 22,000 clones, about 68% occurring once. Which antigens these TCRs recognize remains unknown. The specimen was CD4+ T cells from PBMCs cultured with HCoV-NL63 spike peptides, collected before COVID-19 vaccination. All receptors derive from a human donor who received a COVID-19 vaccine. Both conserved end residues are part of each CDR3. The order of the fields is J gene, clone size, D gene, V gene, CDR3 protein, CDR3 DNA. The D gene is left open where the match is weak. Expanded clones are given a class, and other clones once, few, many or no size at all.

j_gene: TRBJ2-7; abundance: NA; d_gene: NA; v_gene: TRBV29-1; CDR3aa: CSAPGHLYEQYF; CDR3nt: TGCAGCGCCCCGGGACACCTCTACGAGCAGTACTTC
j_gene: TRBJ2-3; abundance: NA; d_gene: TRBD2; v_gene: TRBV18; CDR3aa: CASSEGSGRPGDTQYF; CDR3nt: TGTGCCAGCTCGGAGGGGAGCGGGAGGCCGGGCGATACGCAGTATTTT
j_gene: TRBJ2-1; abundance: once; d_gene: NA; v_gene: TRBV7-8; CDR3aa: CASSARGIGQVSGQFF; CDR3nt: TGTGCCAGCAGCGCTAGAGGTATCGGACAGGTTAGCGGGCAGTTCTTC
j_gene: TRBJ2-5; abundance: NA; d_gene: NA; v_gene: TRBV5-1; CDR3aa: CASSLAAGRGETQYF; CDR3nt: TGCGCCAGCAGCTTGGCGGCAGGGAGAGGGGAGACCCAGTACTTC
j_gene: TRBJ2-5; abundance: once; d_gene: NA; v_gene: TRBV6-5; CDR3aa: CASSTRTIQGTQYF; CDR3nt: TGTGCCAGCAGTACCCGGACTATTCAGGGGACCCAGTACTTC
j_gene: TRBJ2-6; abundance: NA; d_gene: NA; v_gene: TRBV11-2; CDR3aa: CASRRTGRVAGANVLTF; CDR3nt: TGTGCCAGCAGGAGGACAGGGAGGGTCGCCGGGGCCAACGTCCTGACTTTC
j_gene: TRBJ1-2; abundance: NA; d_gene: NA; v_gene: TRBV14; CDR3aa: CASSQVSLGKGGYTF; CDR3nt: TGTGCCAGCAGCCAGGTCTCCCTTGGGAAGGGGGGCTACACCTTC
j_gene: TRBJ1-2; abundance: few; d_gene: NA; v_gene: TRBV3-1/TRBV3-2; CDR3aa: CASSQVPGRGYTF; CDR3nt: TGTGCCAGCAGCCAAGTTCCGGGTAGAGGCTACACCTTC
j_gene: TRBJ2-2; abundance: NA; d_gene: TRBD2; v_gene: TRBV18; CDR3aa: CASSPPLAGGLGTGELFF; CDR3nt: TGTGCCAGCTCACCACCGCTAGCGGGAGGTCTGGGCACCGGGGAGCTGTTTTTT
j_gene: TRBJ2-3; abundance: NA; d_gene: TRBD2; v_gene: TRBV3-1/TRBV3-2; CDR3aa: CASSQEAWASGRYAPDTQYF; CDR3nt: TGTGCCAGCAGCCAAGAGGCATGGGCTAGCGGGAGGTATGCGCCAGATACGCAGTATTTT
j_gene: TRBJ2-1; abundance: NA; d_gene: NA; v_gene: TRBV3-1/TRBV3-2; CDR3aa: CASSQQKPGRQQFF; CDR3nt: TGTGCCAGCAGCCAGCAGAAGCCCGGCAGACAGCAGTTCTTC
j_gene: TRBJ1-5; abundance: NA; d_gene: NA; v_gene: TRBV3-1/TRBV3-2; CDR3aa: CASSQAGQGQPQHF; CDR3nt: TGTGCCAGCAGCCAAGCAGGCCAGGGGCAGCCCCAGCATTTT
j_gene: TRBJ1-6; abundance: few; d_gene: NA; v_gene: TRBV28; CDR3aa: CASSYLHRNSPLHF; CDR3nt: TGTGCCAGCAGTTACCTCCACAGAAATTCACCCCTCCACTTT
j_gene: TRBJ2-7; abundance: NA; d_gene: TRBD1; v_gene: TRBV7-9; CDR3aa: CASSSGTGTYEQYF; CDR3nt: TGTGCCAGTTCGTCCGGGACAGGAACATACGAGCAGTACTTC
j_gene: TRBJ2-7; abundance: NA; d_gene: NA; v_gene: TRBV5-1; CDR3aa: CASSLPGGPYEQYF; CDR3nt: TGCGCCAGCAGCTTGCCCGGCGGCCCCTACGAGCAGTACTTC
j_gene: TRBJ2-2; abundance: few; d_gene: TRBD1; v_gene: TRBV4-2; CDR3aa: CASRLGQGNTGELFF; CDR3nt: TGTGCCAGCAGACTCGGACAGGGCAACACCGGGGAGCTGTTTTTT
j_gene: TRBJ1-3; abundance: NA; d_gene: NA; v_gene: TRBV30; CDR3aa: CAWSRSRTSVSGNTIYF; CDR3nt: TGTGCCTGGAGTCGAAGCCGGACGTCCGTTTCTGGAAACACCATATATTTT
j_gene: TRBJ2-3; abundance: NA; d_gene: TRBD2; v_gene: TRBV5-6; CDR3aa: CASSLVAGGIPDTQYF; CDR3nt: TGTGCCAGCAGCCTAGTAGCGGGGGGGATCCCAGATACGCAGTATTTT
j_gene: TRBJ1-2; abundance: NA; d_gene: NA; v_gene: TRBV10-3; CDR3aa: CAISGDGYGYTF; CDR3nt: TGTGCCATCAGTGGGGACGGTTATGGCTACACCTTC
j_gene: TRBJ2-7; abundance: once; d_gene: NA; v_gene: TRBV28; CDR3aa: CASGDYEQYF; CDR3nt: TGTGCCAGCGGGGACTACGAGCAGTACTTC
j_gene: TRBJ1-1; abundance: few; d_gene: NA; v_gene: TRBV5-4; CDR3aa: CASTVGGGSTEAFF; CDR3nt: TGTGCCAGCACCGTGGGGGGGGGTAGCACTGAAGCTTTCTTT
j_gene: TRBJ2-1; abundance: once; d_gene: TRBD2; v_gene: TRBV28; CDR3aa: CASSSLTSGRASINEQFF; CDR3nt: TGTGCCAGCAGTTCCCTGACTAGCGGGAGGGCCTCGATCAATGAGCAGTTCTTC
j_gene: TRBJ2-2; abundance: NA; d_gene: NA; v_gene: TRBV4-1; CDR3aa: CASSQLHNTGELFF; CDR3nt: TGCGCCAGCAGCCAGCTTCATAACACCGGGGAGCTGTTTTTT
j_gene: TRBJ2-7; abundance: NA; d_gene: TRBD1; v_gene: TRBV28; CDR3aa: CASSTDRVGQYF; CDR3nt: TGTGCCAGCAGCACCGACAGGGTCGGGCAGTACTTC
j_gene: TRBJ2-5; abundance: NA; d_gene: NA; v_gene: TRBV11-2; CDR3aa: CASSLEPRTVKETQYF; CDR3nt: TGTGCCAGCAGCTTAGAGCCCAGGACGGTAAAAGAGACCCAGTACTTC
j_gene: TRBJ2-5; abundance: once; d_gene: TRBD1; v_gene: TRBV3-1/TRBV3-2; CDR3aa: CASSSQGAPGGTQYF; CDR3nt: TGTGCCAGCAGCTCACAGGGGGCGCCGGGTGGGACCCAGTACTTC
j_gene: TRBJ1-1; abundance: NA; d_gene: NA; v_gene: TRBV7-9; CDR3aa: CASSPFTGAGNTEAFF; CDR3nt: TGTGCCAGCAGCCCGTTCACCGGGGCAGGGAACACTGAAGCTTTCTTT
j_gene: TRBJ2-1; abundance: NA; d_gene: TRBD2; v_gene: TRBV10-3; CDR3aa: CAITSGTEQFF; CDR3nt: TGTGCCATCACTAGCGGGACTGAGCAGTTCTTC
j_gene: TRBJ1-5; abundance: NA; d_gene: NA; v_gene: TRBV9; CDR3aa: CASSASGYNQPQHF; CDR3nt: TGTGCCAGCAGCGCATCAGGGTACAATCAGCCCCAGCATTTT
j_gene: TRBJ1-1; abundance: NA; d_gene: NA; v_gene: TRBV2; CDR3aa: CASDPDVGVNTEAFF; CDR3nt: TGTGCCAGCGACCCCGATGTGGGGGTGAACACTGAAGCTTTCTTT
j_gene: TRBJ1-3; abundance: NA; d_gene: NA; v_gene: TRBV7-8; CDR3aa: CASSLERETRISGNTIYF; CDR3nt: TGTGCCAGCAGCTTAGAAAGGGAGACACGGATCTCTGGAAACACCATATATTTT
j_gene: TRBJ2-5; abundance: NA; d_gene: NA; v_gene: TRBV12-5; CDR3aa: CASGLSGLFQETQYF; CDR3nt: TGTGCTAGTGGTTTGTCGGGACTTTTCCAAGAGACCCAGTACTTC